The 26 T cell receptor beta chains listed next were all sequenced from one sample in a study of blood T cells in healthy people across ages. Primers used in a second PCR of about 7 to 12 cycles were a sample-barcoded 5' primer and a J-beta primer mix. Using its own MiXCR run on the 5' RACE reads, TCRdb lists one record per CDR3 protein. The repertoire holds 600,000 or so distinct CDR3 sequences, with around 21% as singletons. Source material: blood. These receptors came from a man between 65 and 80 years old in good health.

The chain carries TRBV6-1 and TRBJ2-1; TRBD2 is a possible D gene (6 bases). Germline values: CDR1 MNHNS, CDR2 SASEGT. The CDR3 is 16 amino acids. The V and J ends lost 7 bases and 11 bases respectively, with 27 bases between them. The CDR3 bases are TGTGCCAGCAACCGAGGAGGGGAGGTTAGTGGGAATAAGCAGTTCTTC. Translating gives CASNRGGEVSGNKQFF.

This chain joins TRBV27 and TRBJ2-5, with D maybe TRBD1 (6 bases). The length of the CDR3 is 14 residues. V dropped 0 bases and J dropped 4 bases, with 9 bases sitting between them. Germline CDR1 reads MNHEY; CDR2 reads SMNVEV (reference sequence). This CDR3 is CASSLSSRGETQYF. CDR3 nucleotide sequence: TGTGCCAGCAGTTTATCGTCCAGGGGAGAGACCCAGTACTTC.

This clonotype was found a few times. The CDR3 loop reads CASSLLEGGAYEQYF. The CDR3 DNA is TGTGCCAGCAGTTTACTTGAAGGGGGAGCCTACGAGCAGTACTTC. The rearrangement joins TRBV28 to TRBJ2-7, with D perhaps matching TRBD1 (6 bases). The germline gives CDR1 MDHEN, CDR2 SYDVKM. V lost 2 bases and J 2 bases, leaving 13 bases between the germline ends. This CDR3 region has 15 residues.

This clonotype was counted between two and nine times. The V and J genes are TRBV12-3 or TRBV12-4 and TRBJ2-5; TRBD2 matches 13 bases. CDR3 length: 16 amino acids. Trimming removed 6 bases from V and 3 bases from J; junction bases left unmatched: 7. CDR3 amino acids: CASSGLAGAAEETQYF. CDR3 DNA sequence: TGTGCCAGCAGCGGACTAGCGGGAGCGGCCGAAGAGACCCAGTACTTC.

This clonotype was counted a single time. The CDR3 region is CASSSQQVTHEKLFF. The CDR3 nucleotides read TGTGCCAGCAGCTCACAACAGGTTACCCATGAAAAACTGTTTTTT. The chain carries TRBV7-8 and TRBJ1-4; TRBD1 is a possible D gene (5 bases). Trimming removed 4 bases from V and 6 bases from J, with 15 bases in between. Per the germline V gene, CDR1 is SGHVS and CDR2 is FQNEAQ. CDR3 length: 15 residues.

This clonotype came up once. The genes are TRBV6-5 and TRBJ2-5; 8 bases match TRBD1. J gave up 0 bases and V 6 bases, and 6 bases lay outside the gene matches. The CDR3 extends over 15 amino acids. Germline V gene lookup returns CDR1 MNHEY and CDR2 SVGAGI. The CDR3 region has the DNA TGTGCCAGCAGGTCCGGGACAGGATACCAAGAGACCCAGTACTTC. Translating it yields CASRSGTGYQETQYF.

This clonotype has just a few counts. The chain combines TRBV29-1 with TRBJ1-2; 8 nucleotides agree with TRBD1. Germline trimming cut 7 bases from V and 5 bases from J; bases unmatched to any gene: 9. The length of the CDR3 is 13 residues. CDR1 SQVTM and CDR2 ANQGSEA come from the germline V gene. CDR3 in amino acids: CSAADREGYGYTF. In nucleotides, the CDR3 is TGCAGCGCCGCGGACAGGGAAGGGTATGGCTACACCTTC.

As to this clonotype: Since no conserved phenylalanine or tryptophan closes the CDR3, a read error is the likely cause. It is unclear where the CDR3 begins or ends on the DNA, so no DNA is shown, and the CDR3 is as TCRdb lists it. The genes are TRBV5-1 and TRBJ2-7. CDR1 and CDR2 (germline): SGHRS, YFSETQ. The CDR3 adds up to 9 amino acids, both ends counted. This CDR3 reads CASSLAKER.

This clonotype showed up many times. The rearrangement uses TRBV7-9 and TRBJ2-5, with D perhaps matching TRBD2 (5 bases). The ends were cut back, 1 base at V and 2 bases at J, with 8 bases in the middle. Per germline, CDR1 SEHNR and CDR2 FQNEAQ (reference sequence). This CDR3 is built from 14 residues. The CDR3 sequence is CASSLDSGQETQYF. The CDR3 nucleotides read TGTGCCAGCAGCTTAGATTCGGGACAAGAGACCCAGTACTTC.

The chain couples TRBV14 to TRBJ1-1; D not certain. CDR3 length: 14 residues. CDR1 SGHDN and CDR2 FVKESK come from the germline V gene. The V end was cut by 0 bases, the J end by 1 base, with 6 bases between. CDR3 residues: CASSQEGWNTEAFF. CDR3 coding DNA: TGTGCCAGCAGCCAAGAAGGGTGGAACACTGAAGCTTTCTTT.

This clonotype was seen only a few times. The chain links TRBV7-6 to TRBJ2-5; D is perhaps TRBD2 (5 bases). CDR3 length: 15 amino acids. Trimming left V 1 base short and J 4 bases short, with 13 bases between. Per germline, CDR1 SGHVS and CDR2 FNYEAQ. The CDR3 coding sequence is TGTGCCAGCAGCTTAGACGGGGTCCGTGGAGAGACCCAGTACTTC. It specifies CASSLDGVRGETQYF.

This clonotype was detected a few times. A much larger clone lies a single base off, so this may be a read error. The chain combines TRBV29-1 with TRBJ2-5; tentative D call: TRBD2 (6 bases). Germline CDR1 and CDR2: SQVTM and ANQGSEA. Trimming pared 4 bases from V and 4 bases from J, leaving 16 bases between. The length of the CDR3 is 14 residues. CDR3 in amino acids: CSVGELALRETQYF. CDR3 coding DNA: TGCAGCGTTGGCGAACTAGCACTGCGAGAGACCCAGTACTTC.

There are a few counts of this clonotype. This chain joins TRBV7-9 and TRBJ1-4; the D gene is possibly TRBD1 (6 bases). Per germline, CDR1 SEHNR and CDR2 FQNEAQ (reference sequence). This CDR3 contains 15 residues. Trimming pared 1 base from V and 4 bases from J, leaving 10 bases between. The CDR3 DNA follows: TGTGCCAGCAGCTTAGGACAGGACTTTAATGAAAAACTGTTTTTT. Residues: CASSLGQDFNEKLFF.

This clonotype was recorded a few times. V usage is TRBV20-1 and J usage is TRBJ1-6; D call uncertain. Germline lookup yields CDR1 DFQATT and CDR2 SNEGSKA (reference sequence). The CDR3 loop spans 15 amino acids. Trimming removed 5 bases at V and 0 bases at J, with 11 bases between. CDR3 residues: CSAAVGSSYNSPLHF. Here the CDR3 DNA reads TGCAGTGCTGCCGTGGGAAGCTCCTATAATTCACCCCTCCACTTT.

About this clonotype: An end of the junction differs from the germline gene, which may be a read error. V and J are TRBV2 and TRBJ2-1, with a weak D call TRBD1 (6 bases). Germline V CDR1 and CDR2: SNHLY, FYNNEI. The CDR3 has 11 amino acids. Written as DNA, the CDR3 is TGTGCCGGCAGTACGAGACAGGATCAGTTCTTC. Its translation: CAGSTRQDQFF.

This clonotype has only a few counts. This could be a read error, since a much larger clone is one nucleotide away. V gene TRBV24-1 combines with J gene TRBJ2-5, with D unresolved. CDR1 is KGHDR and CDR2 is SFDVKD in the germline V gene. The CDR3 has 17 residues. CDR3 nucleotide sequence: TGTGCCACCGGTGATTTCGAAAACGGTAGAAGCCAAGAGACCCAGTACTTC. It is translated as CATGDFENGRSQETQYF.

The sample holds a few counts of this clonotype. The chain links TRBV9 to TRBJ2-1; D is perhaps TRBD1 (5 bases). The V gene lost 2 bases and the J gene lost 9 bases, with 12 bases spanning the gap. Germline lookup yields CDR1 SGDLS and CDR2 YYNGEE. The CDR3 has 13 residues. CDR3: CASSVGQSGEQFF. For the CDR3, the DNA is TGTGCCAGCAGCGTGGGGCAGTCTGGTGAGCAGTTCTTC.

Concerning this clonotype: The CDR3 ends on some other residue instead of the conserved phenylalanine or tryptophan, so this is likely a read error. This sequence joins TRBV25-1 and TRBJ1-2; maybe TRBD1 (5 bases). V dropped 3 bases and J dropped 1 base, with 12 bases sitting between them. The CDR3 has 15 amino acids. The germline gives CDR1 MGHDK, CDR2 SYGVNS. CDR3 sequence reads: CASSEAAGHNYGYTL. The CDR3 DNA reads TGTGCCAGCAGTGAGGCAGCTGGACATAACTATGGCTACACCCTC.

There are a few counts of this clonotype. V gene TRBV29-1 combines with J gene TRBJ1-3; 8 bases line up with TRBD1. With V trimmed by 7 bases and J by 4 bases, 6 bases remained unmatched. The CDR3 has 13 residues. Germline CDR1 reads SQVTM; CDR2 reads ANQGSEA. Here the CDR3 reads CSAGQGSGNTIYF. In nucleotides, the CDR3 is TGCAGCGCTGGACAGGGTTCAGGAAACACCATATATTTT.

The chain links TRBV20-1 to TRBJ2-1; D is perhaps TRBD1 or TRBD2 (5 bases each). Germline V gene data show CDR1 as DFQATT and CDR2 as SNEGSKA (reference sequence). This CDR3 has 11 amino acids. Deletions cut 5 bases from V and 12 bases from J, with 14 bases between. The CDR3 nucleotides are TGCAGTGCTGGGGACCCTCATGGGCAGTTCTTC. This gives the protein CSAGDPHGQFF.

This clonotype turned up a few times. The chain joins TRBV5-8 to TRBJ2-3, with 7 bases aligning to TRBD1. This CDR3 is 14 amino acids long. Germline V CDR1 and CDR2: SGHTS, YDEGEE. Germline trimming cut 3 bases from V and 3 bases from J; bases unmatched to any gene: 4. CDR3 sequence reads: CASSSQGKTDTQYF. The CDR3 coding sequence is TGTGCCAGCAGCTCACAGGGGAAGACAGATACGCAGTATTTT.

This clonotype was detected a few times. Germline is not matched at one junction end, which may reflect a read error. This chain uses TRBV29-1 with TRBJ2-5, with a tentative D call TRBD2 (5 bases). This CDR3 is built from 9 residues. CDR1 and CDR2 from the germline V gene are SQVTM and ANQGSEA. The CDR3 bases are TGCAGCGTTGGGGAGACGGAGGACTTC. Protein product: CSVGETEDF.

This clonotype was counted only a few times. V and J are TRBV20-1 and TRBJ2-5; D unresolved. The better agreement between TRBJ2-7 and the DNA end casts doubt on the J call. Germline loops: CDR1 DFQATT, CDR2 SNEGSKA (reference sequence). This CDR3 region has 12 residues. The CDR3, as DNA: TGCAGTGCTACAGGATCAGCCTACGAGCAGTACTTC. It is translated as CSATGSAYEQYF.

The chain uses TRBV7-9 and TRBJ2-3; D may be TRBD2 (5 bases). CDR1 is SEHNR and CDR2 is FQNEAQ in the germline V gene (reference sequence). The CDR3 loop spans 14 amino acids. The V end lost 3 bases, the J end lost 3 bases, and 10 bases lay between the germline ends. DNA of the CDR3: TGTGCCAGCAGCTTCGCAGGCGGGACAGATACGCAGTATTTT. Protein product: CASSFAGGTDTQYF.

This sequence joins TRBV5-4 and TRBJ2-5; tentatively, D is TRBD2 (6 bases). Germline loops: CDR1 SGHNT, CDR2 YYREEE (reference sequence). The CDR3 runs 12 residues. V gave up 10 bases and J gave up 4 bases, with 14 bases separating them. The CDR3 DNA sequence: TGTGCCGGAGGGGAAGTATCAGAGACCCAGTACTTC. Encoded protein: CAGGEVSETQYF.

This clonotype was counted a few times. This rearrangement joins TRBV2 to TRBJ1-5, with D perhaps TRBD1 (6 bases). V lost 2 bases and J lost 6, with 11 bases in between. Germline-derived CDR1 and CDR2 are SNHLY and FYNNEI. CDR3 size: 14 residues. CDR3 nucleotide sequence: TGTGCCAGCAGTGAACAGGGGCAGGGTCAGCCCCAGCATTTT. Translating it yields CASSEQGQGQPQHF.